This TCR beta chain was profiled in a study of human T cells and chemical hapten exposure. For the study at large: For sensitization, 2% DPC was applied to an approximately 2 cm by approximately 2 cm patch of upper inner arm skin. Notes on the study in general: Significantly more large CDR3 similarity clusters were formed by expanded TCRs than by controls.

Library construction involved attaching unique molecular identifiers to individual cDNA molecules, which allowed quantitative, reproducible TCR counting. Each CDR3 protein gets one entry after TCRdb re-called the RACE reads with MiXCR. In the table there are 350,000 to 450,000 distinct CDR3 sequences, about 5.1% of which are singletons. This clonotype was seen ten or more times. Antigen: not known. Time point noted: pre-sensitization, week 0. The treatment: therapeutic diphenylcyclopropenone sensitization with weekly scalp DPC. Sample donors consisted of patients with alopecia, aged 18 to 70 years, who were suitable for DPC. The CDR3 has 14 amino acids. In germline, CDR1 is DFQATT, CDR2 SNEGSKA (reference sequence). The junction had 5 bases not matched to a gene; V was cut back by 2 bases and J by 3 bases.

This rearrangement joins TRBV20-1 to TRBJ2-5; TRBD2 matches 8 bases. Sequenced material: whole blood, taken in connection with sensitization to the hapten diphenylcyclopropenone (DPC). The origin of this receptor is a woman in her forties or fifties with alopecia areata. Some clones in this sample may be carry-over from other donors' samples. CDR3 in amino acids: CSARSLLAEETQYF. The CDR3 DNA reads TGCAGTGCTAGATCCCTACTAGCGGAAGAGACCCAGTACTTC.